The 9 T cell receptor beta chains below come from one sample, sequenced in a study of cytomegalovirus exposure and HLA in healthy donors. This table comes from immunoSEQ multiplex PCR, and its TCRdb copy is limited to in-frame clones, with some not included. The sample lists about 190,000 clones, 75% to 90% seen once, with approximately 7% in the top ten. The sample taken for sequencing was PBMCs. These receptors were taken from a man aged 18 to 30 in good health and CMV-seropositive.

The J gene is TRBJ2-1, the V gene TRBV7-8; 9 nucleotides match TRBD2. The V gene end was trimmed by 5 bases and the J gene end by 5 bases; junction bases not matched to a gene: 4. CDR3 size: 14 residues. Germline CDR1 is SGHVS and CDR2 is FQNEAQ. The CDR3 sequence: CASSRTSVDNEQFF. DNA for the CDR3: TGTGCCAGCAGCCGGACTAGCGTAGACAATGAGCAGTTCTTC.

In its sample, this clone was seen a few times. The chain carries TRBV29-1 and TRBJ1-5, with 9 bases aligning to TRBD1. This CDR3 has 13 amino acids. V shed 7 bases and J 7 bases; nucleotides not matched to a gene: 8. Germline V gene data show CDR1 as SQVTM and CDR2 as ANQGSEA. The CDR3 DNA is TGCAGCGCTTCAGGGGGGACAGGGCAGCCCCAGCATTTT. Protein product: CSASGGTGQPQHF.

The CDR3 protein is CASSQGDRVWGEQYF. In DNA form, the CDR3 reads TGTGCCAGCAGTCAGGGGGACAGGGTATGGGGCGAGCAGTACTTC. The chain has TRBV6-1 and TRBJ2-7; 9 positions agree with TRBD1. CDR3 length: 15 amino acids. Germline trimming cut 5 bases from V and 6 bases from J; bases unmatched to any gene: 11. Germline CDR1 MNHNS, CDR2 SASEGT.

The chain has TRBV7-8 and TRBJ1-5; D is uncertain. The CDR3 loop spans 13 amino acids. Germline CDR1 SGHVS, CDR2 FQNEAQ. V lost 1 base and J lost 5, with 6 bases in between. The CDR3 region is CASSLEAYQPQHF. CDR3 coding DNA: TGTGCCAGCAGCTTAGAAGCCTATCAGCCCCAGCATTTT.

This clone was recorded only once. The rearrangement uses TRBV4-1 and TRBJ1-4, with 11 bases identical to TRBD1. The V gene end was trimmed by 4 bases and the J gene end by 2 bases; junction bases not matched to a gene: 3. The CDR3 spans 16 residues. Per the germline V gene, CDR1 is MGHRA and CDR2 is YSYEKL. CDR3 region: CASSPGQGGTNEKLFF. In DNA, the CDR3 is TGCGCCAGCAGCCCGGGACAGGGGGGCACTAATGAAAAACTGTTTTTT.

The chain has TRBV6-6 and TRBJ2-1; TRBD2 agrees at 11 bases. From germline, CDR1 is MNHNY and CDR2 SVGAGI (reference sequence). With 5 bases clipped from V and 4 bases from J, the junction kept 7 bases outside the gene matches. The CDR3 sequence is 16 residues long. The DNA for the CDR3 is TGTGCCAGCAGTGGACCCGGGACTAGCGGATACAATGAGCAGTTCTTC. Its translation is CASSGPGTSGYNEQFF.

This chain uses TRBV5-6 with TRBJ2-1; TRBD2 agrees at 11 bases. Germline V CDR1 and CDR2: SGHDT, YYEEEE. CDR3 length: 16 amino acids. V lost 4 bases, J lost 5 bases, and 8 bases stayed unmatched. The CDR3 loop reads CASSPTGLAGHNEQFF. CDR3 DNA: TGTGCCAGCAGCCCAACAGGACTAGCGGGCCACAATGAGCAGTTCTTC.

This chain links TRBV27 with TRBJ2-5, with a possible D match to TRBD1 (6 bases). Germline CDR1 is MNHEY and CDR2 is SMNVEV (reference sequence). Trimming shortened V by 2 bases and J by 2 bases, and 9 bases separated the two germline ends. This CDR3 is 14 amino acids long. DNA of the CDR3: TGTGCCAGCAGTTTAACGGGACAACAAGAGACCCAGTACTTC. Translation: CASSLTGQQETQYF.

The chain is built from TRBV15 and TRBJ1-1; 8 bases fit TRBD1. Trimming cost V 5 bases and J 6 bases; bases outside gene matches: 11. The CDR3 is 15 amino acids. CDR1 and CDR2 from the germline V gene are LNHNV and YYDKDF (reference sequence). The CDR3 here is CATSPTGAPGAEAFF. The CDR3 DNA is TGTGCCACCAGCCCGACAGGGGCCCCAGGGGCTGAAGCTTTCTTT.